This TCR beta chain derives from a study of response to subunit inactivated influenza vaccine. Each CDR3 protein gets one entry after TCRdb re-called the RT-PCR reads with MiXCR. The top ten hold 11% of the sample, which has a few hundred thousand distinct CDR3 sequences, around 11% seen once. The CDR3 length is 16 residues. Trimming cost V 6 bases and J 5 bases; bases outside gene matches: 8. Germline V gene lookup returns CDR1 SNHLY and CDR2 FYNNEI. The data also belong to a second study, concerning T cells expressing NK-cell markers. That paper states: A 5'RACE template switching approach incorporating UMIs was used to make TCR beta cDNA. Sequenced donors, eight in total, included seven who were HCMV-seropositive and one who was seronegative. Dominant NKG2C+ clonotypes made up about 1.0-7.5% of CD8+ T cells in several donors. What remained unclear was the HCMV specificity of expanded NKG2C+ T cell clones.

This sequence was found in a man aged 50-59 years who received an inactivated influenza vaccine. The rearrangement uses TRBV2 and TRBJ2-2; 11 bases match TRBD2. The material was PBMCs from blood, obtained on the day of vaccination. CDR3 protein: CASRALAGDPTGELFF. The CDR3 DNA reads as TGTGCCAGCAGGGCACTAGCGGGGGACCCAACCGGGGAGCTGTTTTTT.